The T cell receptor (beta chain) under discussion was sequenced for a study of T cell repertoires in cytomegalovirus infection. Study at large: Both recently identified HLA-C-restricted and well-studied HLA-B-restricted CMV epitopes were used in the study. The study, taken as a whole, reports: HLA-C-restricted TCR beta clonotypes specific for CMV led the ex vivo response. Summed frequency of public TCR beta families distinguished CMV carriers with the relevant HLA.

TCRdb re-derived calls from the reads in MiXCR, one entry per CDR3 protein. The sample holds more than 110,000 distinct CDR3 sequences, 32% seen once. Concerning this clonotype itself: Its target is not known.

CDR1 and CDR2 from the germline V gene are KGHDR and SFDVKD. The germline V and J ends were trimmed by 3 bases and 5 bases, with 12 bases remaining between them. The CDR3 has 14 amino acids. This sequence joins TRBV24-1 and TRBJ1-2; D call uncertain. Sequenced here: CD8+ T cells from cultured PBMCs, sampled from culture after CMV antigen stimulation. The TCR originated in a human donor in good health (CMV status not recorded). Some clones in this sample may be carry-over from other donors' samples. CDR3 sequence (DNA): TGTGCCACCAGTGATACTGAGACGTTTTATGGCTACACCTTC. This translates into CATSDTETFYGYTF.